Sequencing of this T cell receptor (beta chain) was carried out in a study of identical twins. Study-wide results and caveats: Fewer insertions marked abundant cord blood beta clonotypes; young adult naive trended weakly, memory not at all. Modeled out-of-frame TCR alpha sharing in monozygotic twins fell below observed levels. Analyses of zero insertions could be partly confounded by invariant MAIT and iNKT cells.

Unique molecular identifiers were present on the cDNA, and a universal primer site came from template switching. From the 5' RACE reads, TCRdb called clonotypes with MiXCR, one entry per CDR3 protein. Altogether some 600,000 distinct CDR3 sequences are present, about 7.6% being singletons, with the ten largest covering 1.6%. Regarding this clonotype: The antigen remains unidentified.

Germline V gene lookup returns CDR1 DFQATT and CDR2 SNEGSKA (reference sequence). This CDR3 is built from 14 residues. Trimming shortened V by 6 bases and J by 1 base, and 13 bases separated the two germline ends. This sample was shared with a second study, whose subject was yellow fever vaccine responses in identical twins.

Material for sequencing was PBMCs. This clonotype was obtained from a woman under 30 in good health. The V and J genes are TRBV20-1 and TRBJ2-1; the D gene is possibly TRBD1 (6 bases). The CDR3 protein is CSAPGQPSYNEQFF. CDR3 DNA sequence: TGCAGTGCCCCCGGACAGCCATCCTACAATGAGCAGTTCTTC.